This TCR beta chain was recorded in a study of T-cell memory formation after mild COVID-19. The CDR3 is made up of 15 amino acids. V lost 6 bases, J lost 1 base, and 8 bases stayed unmatched. Per germline, CDR1 MNHNY and CDR2 SVGAGI (reference sequence). TCRdb re-called the 5' RACE reads with MiXCR, one entry per CDR3 protein. The table includes approximately 570,000 distinct CDR3 sequences, about a sixth detected once. V and J are TRBV6-6 and TRBJ1-1; 7 nucleotides agree with TRBD1. The material sequenced was PBMCs or a T cell subset sorted from them (not recorded which). The TCR comes from an adult woman who had mild COVID-19 (a few samples of this study predate the infection). Cell type and time point are not known. CDR3 amino acids: CASSHPGQTNTEAFF. CDR3 DNA sequence: TGTGCCAGCAGCCACCCGGGACAGACGAACACTGAAGCTTTCTTT.